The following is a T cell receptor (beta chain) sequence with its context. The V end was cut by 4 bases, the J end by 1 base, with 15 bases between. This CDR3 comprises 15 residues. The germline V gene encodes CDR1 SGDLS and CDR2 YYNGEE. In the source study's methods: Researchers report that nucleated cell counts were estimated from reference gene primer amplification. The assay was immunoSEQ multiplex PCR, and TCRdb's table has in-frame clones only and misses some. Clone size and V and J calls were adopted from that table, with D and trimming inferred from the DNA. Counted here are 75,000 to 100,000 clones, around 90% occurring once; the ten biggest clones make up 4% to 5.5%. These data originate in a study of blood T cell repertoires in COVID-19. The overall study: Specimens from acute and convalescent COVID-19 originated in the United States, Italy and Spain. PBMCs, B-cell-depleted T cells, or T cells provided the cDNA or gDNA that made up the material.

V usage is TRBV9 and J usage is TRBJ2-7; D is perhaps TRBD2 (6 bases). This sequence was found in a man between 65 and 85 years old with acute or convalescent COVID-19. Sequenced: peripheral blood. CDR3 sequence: CASSPRGTSSYEQYF. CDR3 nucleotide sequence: TGTGCCAGCAGCCCTCGGGGGACCTCTTCCTACGAGCAGTACTTC. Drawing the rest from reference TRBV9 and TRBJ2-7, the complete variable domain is DSGVTQTPKHLITATGQRVTLRCSPRSGDLSVYWYQQSLDQGLQFLIQYYNGEERAKGNILERFSAQQFPDLHSELNLSSLELGDSALYFCASSPRGTSSYEQYFGPGTRLTVT.